This T cell receptor beta chain was obtained from a study of response to subunit inactivated influenza vaccine. Broader study findings: Authors suggested that a seasonal influenza vaccination recruits few new T cells each time.

This CDR3 has 13 residues. V lost 0 bases and J 7 bases, leaving 9 bases between the germline ends. Germline V gene sequence: CDR1 SGHTA, CDR2 FQGNSA. This clonotype was seen many times. Its antigen remains unknown. TCRdb reprocessed the RT-PCR reads via MiXCR and lists one record per CDR3 protein. The profile covers about 500,000 distinct CDR3 sequences, with 16% appearing a single time and 3% to 3.5% taken by the ten largest. The chain couples TRBV7-2 to TRBJ1-2; D perhaps matches TRBD1 (5 bases). The sample here was CD4+ T cells sorted from PBMCs, taken less than 30 months after vaccination. This clonotype originated in a man between 50 and 70 years old who received an inactivated influenza vaccine. Here the CDR3 DNA reads TGTGCCAGCAGCTTAGCCAGGGTTGGTGGCTACACCTTC. It codes for CASSLARVGGYTF. Using reference TRBV7-2 and TRBJ1-2 for the parts outside the CDR3, the full variable domain is GAGVSQSPSNKVTEKGKDVELRCDPISGHTALYWYRQSLGQGLEFLIYFQGNSAPDKSGLPSDRFSAERTGGSVSTLTIQRTQQEDSAVYLCASSLARVGGYTFGSGTRLTVV.